The rows below give T cell receptor beta chains drawn from one sample of a study of cytomegalovirus exposure and HLA in healthy donors. Profiled with immunoSEQ multiplex PCR; TCRdb holds only in-frame clones, not every one. The profile shows 150,000 to 200,000 clones, approximately 81% of them singletons. The sequenced sample was PBMCs. These receptors were taken from a man between 18 and 35 years old in good health and CMV-seropositive. Both conserved end residues are part of each CDR3. Fields, in order: V gene, D gene, clone size, CDR3 length, J gene, CDR3 DNA, CDR3 protein. A D gene is named only where the DNA matches it firmly. For some rows the clone size is stated as once, few or many, or as a class when expanded; others skip it.

>TRBV19|TRBD2|NA|15|TRBJ2-2
TGTGCCAGTAGTAGTTGGGGGGGGAACACCGGGGAGCTGTTTTTT
CASSSWGGNTGELFF
>TRBV29-1|NA|NA|14|TRBJ2-2
TGCAGCGTTGAAGATCCAGAGGGCACCGGGGAGCTGTTTTTT
CSVEDPEGTGELFF
>TRBV10-3|NA|NA|12|TRBJ1-2
TGTGCCATCAGCGCCCCGACAGGCGACTACACCTTC
CAISAPTGDYTF
>TRBV7-8|TRBD1|NA|15|TRBJ2-1
TGTGCCAGCAGCTTCCCGGGACAGGGGATCAATGAGCAGTTCTTC
CASSFPGQGINEQFF
>TRBV11-2|TRBD1|few|14|TRBJ1-4
TGTGCCAGCAGCTTAGGACAGGGGAGGGAAAAACTGTTTTTT
CASSLGQGREKLFF
>TRBV25-1|TRBD1|NA|18|TRBJ2-7
TGTGCCAGCAGTGGATCAACACTGGGACAGGGGAACCCCTACGAGCAGTACTTC
CASSGSTLGQGNPYEQYF
>TRBV11-2|NA|NA|14|TRBJ1-5
TGTGCCAGCAGCTTAGACAGGGTAGGAGAGCCCCAGCATTTT
CASSLDRVGEPQHF
>TRBV6-5|NA|NA|15|TRBJ2-2
TGTGCCAGCAGGGAACAGGGGGGGGGCACCGGGGAGCTGTTTTTT
CASREQGGGTGELFF
>TRBV2|TRBD1|NA|13|TRBJ2-5
TGTGCCAGCAGTAGGGACAGCGAGGAGACCCAGTACTTC
CASSRDSEETQYF
>TRBV5-6|TRBD1|NA|14|TRBJ1-1
TGTGCCAGCAGCCGAACAGGGGTGAAGAATGAAGCTTTCTTT
CASSRTGVKNEAFF